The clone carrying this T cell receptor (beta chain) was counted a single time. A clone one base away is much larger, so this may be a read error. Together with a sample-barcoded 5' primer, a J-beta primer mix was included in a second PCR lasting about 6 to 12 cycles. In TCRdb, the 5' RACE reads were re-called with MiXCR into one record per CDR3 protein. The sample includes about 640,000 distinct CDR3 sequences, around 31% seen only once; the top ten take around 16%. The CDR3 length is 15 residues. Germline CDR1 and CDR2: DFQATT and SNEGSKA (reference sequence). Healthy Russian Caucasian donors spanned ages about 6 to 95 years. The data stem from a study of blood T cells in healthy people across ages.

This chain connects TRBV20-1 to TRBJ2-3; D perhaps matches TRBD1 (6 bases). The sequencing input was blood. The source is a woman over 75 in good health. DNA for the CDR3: TGCAGTGCTATCATTAGGGGGTCCCAGGGAGATATGCAGTATTTT. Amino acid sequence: CSAIIRGSQGDMQYF.